A single sample is the source of the 16 T cell receptor beta chains below, sequenced in a study of CXCR3-negative and CXCR3-positive naive CD8 T cells. UMI-labeled TRB cDNA libraries were prepared by 5' RACE. TCRdb re-called the 5' RACE reads and gives one entry per CDR3 protein, without DNA. Listed are about 40,000 distinct CDR3 sequences; under 10% falls within the top ten. Material for sequencing was memory CD8+ T cells from blood. Receptor source: a human donor in good health. Some clones in this sample may be carry-over from other donors' samples.

This chain connects TRBV7-2 to TRBJ2-6; the TCRdb call, TRBD2, lacks DNA for checking. The CDR3 length is 17 residues. Germline lookup yields CDR1 SGHTA and CDR2 FQGNSA. CDR3: CASSLRFDRVGANVLTF.

This sequence joins TRBV12-3 or TRBV12-4 and TRBJ2-7; TCRdb outputs TRBD1, but without DNA this stays unchecked. This CDR3 contains 14 residues. The CDR3 loop reads CASLRTADSYEQYF.

V and J are TRBV6-2 or TRBV6-3 and TRBJ2-7; the TCRdb D gene call, TRBD2, has no DNA to confirm it. CDR3 length: 14 amino acids. Germline V gene lookup returns CDR1 MNHEY and CDR2 SVGEGT. The CDR3 reads CASSWTSGPYEQYF.

V usage is TRBV6-2 or TRBV6-3 and J usage is TRBJ2-3; the TCRdb D gene call, TRBD2, has no DNA to confirm it. The CDR3 contains 17 residues. Germline assignment: CDR1 MNHEY and CDR2 SVGEGT. Here the CDR3 reads CASSYYLVAGSTDTQYF.

The V and J genes are TRBV29-1 and TRBJ1-1. Germline CDR1 SQVTM, CDR2 ANQGSEA. CDR3 length: 12 residues. The CDR3: CSVGHEGTEAFF.

The J gene is TRBJ1-2, the V gene TRBV29-1; the TCRdb call, TRBD1, lacks DNA for checking. The V gene's germline CDR1 is SQVTM and CDR2 ANQGSEA. The CDR3 totals 12 residues. This CDR3 is CSVEEPGFGYTF.

The rearrangement links TRBV7-9 to TRBJ2-7; the D call from TCRdb, TRBD1, cannot be confirmed without DNA. CDR1 SEHNR and CDR2 FQNEAQ come from the germline V gene (reference sequence). CDR3 length: 15 amino acids. The CDR3 loop is CASSFGRDSSYEQYF.

J is TRBJ2-7 and V is TRBV20-1; the TRBD1 assignment by TCRdb is unverifiable without DNA. Germline V gives CDR1 DFQATT, CDR2 SNEGSKA (reference sequence). CDR3 size: 16 residues. This CDR3 is CSARGTGGVFGYEQHF.

The V and J genes are TRBV29-1 and TRBJ2-1; TCRdb indicates TRBD1, and absent DNA this call remains unverified. Per the germline V gene, CDR1 is SQVTM and CDR2 is ANQGSEA. This CDR3 comprises 12 residues. The CDR3 spells CSVLREQGEQFF.

V gene TRBV7-7 combines with J gene TRBJ2-2. CDR1 and CDR2 from the germline V gene are SSHAT and FNYEAQ (reference sequence). The CDR3 runs 20 residues. CDR3 sequence reads: CASSLDPAAEALANTGELFF.

V usage is TRBV27 and J usage is TRBJ2-7; TCRdb indicates TRBD1, and absent DNA this call remains unverified. This CDR3 contains 15 residues. Germline CDR1 and CDR2: MNHEY and SMNVEV (reference sequence). The CDR3 reads CASSSGQGPSYEQYF.

The V call is TRBV6-4, the J call TRBJ2-2. The length of the CDR3 is 13 residues. Per germline, CDR1 MRHNA and CDR2 SNTAGT. This CDR3 reads CASSDGNTGELFF.

The genes are TRBV7-3 and TRBJ2-2. The CDR3 is 15 residues long. CDR1 and CDR2 (germline): SGHTA, FQGTGA. The CDR3 region is CASSLSGANTGELFF.

The CDR3 region is CATSRDHINEQYF. The chain carries TRBV15 and TRBJ2-7. Germline CDR1 LNHNV, CDR2 YYDKDF (reference sequence). The CDR3 covers 13 residues.

The chain joins TRBV7-6 to TRBJ2-1; lacking DNA, the TRBD2 call made by TCRdb goes unchecked. The CDR3 runs to 13 residues. Looked up from germline, CDR1 is SGHVS and CDR2 is FNYEAQ. The CDR3 sequence is CASSLLAGDEQFF.

The chain joins TRBV6-6 to TRBJ2-3; no DNA is available, so the TRBD2 call from TCRdb remains unchecked. Germline V gene lookup returns CDR1 MNHNY and CDR2 SVGAGI (reference sequence). This CDR3 comprises 16 residues. CDR3 protein: CASSPKLAGVADTQYF.